Listed below are T cell receptor beta chains from one sample, sequenced in a study of blood T cell repertoires in COVID-19. Data came from immunoSEQ multiplex PCR; TCRdb stores just in-frame clones and leaves some out. Of about 320,000 clones in the sample, 87% were seen once. The specimen was PBMCs or T cells enriched from blood (not recorded which). All receptors derive from a woman aged 25-40 years who had recovered from COVID-19. Each CDR3 is given with its conserved first and last residue. The order of the fields is clone size, D gene, J gene, V gene, CDR3 DNA, CDR3 protein. D genes are given only for firm matches. Size values are once, few and many counts, or a class for expanded clones, and some rows have none.

clone_size: -; d_call: -; j_call: TRBJ1-1; v_call: TRBV7-2; cdr3_nt: TGTGCCAGCAGCTCCAGGGGCCCGAACACTGAAGCTTTCTTT; cdr3_aa: CASSSRGPNTEAFF
clone_size: -; d_call: TRBD1; j_call: TRBJ2-7; v_call: TRBV28; cdr3_nt: TGTGCCAGCAGTTTAGTCCACAGGGGCCACGAGCAGTACTTC; cdr3_aa: CASSLVHRGHEQYF
clone_size: -; d_call: -; j_call: TRBJ2-3; v_call: TRBV6-6; cdr3_nt: TGTGCCGGCCAACCGGCAGGGAGCACAGATACGCAGTATTTT; cdr3_aa: CAGQPAGSTDTQYF
clone_size: once; d_call: -; j_call: TRBJ2-1; v_call: TRBV2; cdr3_nt: TGTGCCAGCAGTCAAACTAGTTTCGATGAGCAGTTCTTC; cdr3_aa: CASSQTSFDEQFF
clone_size: -; d_call: TRBD1; j_call: TRBJ2-2; v_call: TRBV30; cdr3_nt: TGTGCCGCTAACAGGGGCCGCGACGTGCGGGAGCTGTTTTTT; cdr3_aa: CAANRGRDVRELFF
clone_size: -; d_call: -; j_call: TRBJ1-1; v_call: TRBV7-8; cdr3_nt: TGTGCCAGCAGCTTATCCCAGGGTGGGACTGAAGCTTTCTTT; cdr3_aa: CASSLSQGGTEAFF
clone_size: once; d_call: -; j_call: TRBJ1-2; v_call: TRBV5-4; cdr3_nt: TGTGCCAGCAGCCCCGTTGAGGGTAATGGCTACACCTTC; cdr3_aa: CASSPVEGNGYTF
clone_size: -; d_call: -; j_call: TRBJ2-7; v_call: TRBV29-1; cdr3_nt: TGCAGCGCCAACATAGACAGCTCCTACGAGCAGTACTTC; cdr3_aa: CSANIDSSYEQYF
clone_size: -; d_call: TRBD2; j_call: TRBJ2-2; v_call: TRBV18; cdr3_nt: TGTGCCAGCTCACCACAGCGGGGGGTCACCGGGGAGCTGTTTTTT; cdr3_aa: CASSPQRGVTGELFF
clone_size: -; d_call: -; j_call: TRBJ1-5; v_call: TRBV30; cdr3_nt: TGTGCCTGGAGTGTACGTCGGGGGGTCGGCAATCAGCCCCAGCATTTT; cdr3_aa: CAWSVRRGVGNQPQHF
clone_size: -; d_call: TRBD2; j_call: TRBJ2-3; v_call: TRBV9; cdr3_nt: TGTGCCAGCAGCGCGGGGGGGGCCAGATCAGATACGCAGTATTTT; cdr3_aa: CASSAGGARSDTQYF
clone_size: -; d_call: -; j_call: TRBJ1-2; v_call: TRBV19; cdr3_nt: TGTGCCAGTAGTATCGTCGGGGGGTCCAACTATGGCTACACCTTC; cdr3_aa: CASSIVGGSNYGYTF
clone_size: once; d_call: -; j_call: TRBJ2-3; v_call: TRBV6-5; cdr3_nt: TGTGCCAGCGGCAGGGCCGATACGCAGTATTTT; cdr3_aa: CASGRADTQYF
clone_size: -; d_call: -; j_call: TRBJ1-5; v_call: TRBV7-2; cdr3_nt: TGTGCCAGCAGCAGTCAGGGAACGAGAGGCAATCAGCCCCAGCATTTT; cdr3_aa: CASSSQGTRGNQPQHF
clone_size: -; d_call: -; j_call: TRBJ1-1; v_call: TRBV19; cdr3_nt: TGTGCCAGCTGCCTCCGCCCGTCTGGCACCCTTTCGACAGAAGCTTTCTTT; cdr3_aa: CASCLRPSGTLSTEAFF
clone_size: -; d_call: -; j_call: TRBJ1-2; v_call: TRBV29-1; cdr3_nt: TGCAGCGCACCGACAGGCAGCTTGGGTACCTACACCTTC; cdr3_aa: CSAPTGSLGTYTF
clone_size: -; d_call: TRBD2; j_call: TRBJ2-7; v_call: TRBV4-1; cdr3_nt: TGCGCCAGCAGCCAAGATAGGGGACTAAGCTACGAGCAGTACTTC; cdr3_aa: CASSQDRGLSYEQYF
clone_size: -; d_call: TRBD1; j_call: TRBJ2-7; v_call: TRBV19; cdr3_nt: TGTGCCAGTAGAAGCCGACAGGGGCTTCAGGGCGAGCAGTACTTC; cdr3_aa: CASRSRQGLQGEQYF
clone_size: -; d_call: TRBD1; j_call: TRBJ2-2; v_call: TRBV30; cdr3_nt: TGTGCCCGAACCGATGAGACAGGGGTCGGGGAGCTGTTTTTT; cdr3_aa: CARTDETGVGELFF
clone_size: -; d_call: TRBD1; j_call: TRBJ1-6; v_call: TRBV3-1/TRBV3-2; cdr3_nt: TGTGCCAGCAGCAAGGCGACAGGGGGTGATAATTCACCCCTCCACTTT; cdr3_aa: CASSKATGGDNSPLHF
clone_size: few; d_call: -; j_call: TRBJ2-1; v_call: TRBV27; cdr3_nt: TGTGCCAGCAGCCCCGGAGGGGCCTCCTACAATGAGCAGTTCTTC; cdr3_aa: CASSPGGASYNEQFF
clone_size: -; d_call: TRBD1; j_call: TRBJ1-1; v_call: TRBV7-3; cdr3_nt: TGTGCCAGCAGCCCACAGGGGGCCTTCGGTGAAGCTTTCTTT; cdr3_aa: CASSPQGAFGEAFF
clone_size: -; d_call: -; j_call: TRBJ1-2; v_call: TRBV7-9; cdr3_nt: TGTGCCAGCAGCTTAGGTTCCGGTAACTATGGCTACACCTTC; cdr3_aa: CASSLGSGNYGYTF